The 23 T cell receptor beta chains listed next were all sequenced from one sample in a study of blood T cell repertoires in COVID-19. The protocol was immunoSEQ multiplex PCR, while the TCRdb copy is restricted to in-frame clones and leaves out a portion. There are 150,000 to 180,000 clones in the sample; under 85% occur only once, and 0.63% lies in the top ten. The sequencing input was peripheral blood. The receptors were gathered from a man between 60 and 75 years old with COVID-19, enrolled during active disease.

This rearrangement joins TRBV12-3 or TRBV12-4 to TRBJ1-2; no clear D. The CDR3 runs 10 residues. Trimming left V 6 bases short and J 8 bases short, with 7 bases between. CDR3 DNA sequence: TGTGCCAGCAGCGGGGAAGGCTACACCTTC. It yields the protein CASSGEGYTF.

DNA for the CDR3: TGTGCCAGTAGTACGGGCGCATCAGGGGGCCTTGGCTACACCTTC. This sequence encodes CASSTGASGGLGYTF. The chain carries TRBV19 and TRBJ1-2, with 8 bases lining up with TRBD1. The CDR3 has 15 amino acids. The V gene's germline CDR1 is LNHDA and CDR2 SQIVND (reference sequence). The trim removed 4 bases at V and 7 bases at J, leaving 11 bases unmatched. Supplemented by reference TRBV19 and TRBJ1-2, the full variable domain reads DGGITQSPKYLFRKEGQNVTLSCEQNLNHDAMYWYRQDPGQGLRLIYYSQIVNDFQKGDIAEGYSVSREKKESFPLTVTSAQKNPTAFYLCASSTGASGGLGYTFGSGTRLTVV.

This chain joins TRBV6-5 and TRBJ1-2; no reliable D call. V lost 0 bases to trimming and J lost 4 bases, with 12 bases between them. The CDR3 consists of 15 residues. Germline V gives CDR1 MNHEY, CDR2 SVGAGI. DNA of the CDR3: TGTGCCAGCAGTTACTCGACTAGAGGGAGCTATGGCTACACCTTC. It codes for CASSYSTRGSYGYTF.

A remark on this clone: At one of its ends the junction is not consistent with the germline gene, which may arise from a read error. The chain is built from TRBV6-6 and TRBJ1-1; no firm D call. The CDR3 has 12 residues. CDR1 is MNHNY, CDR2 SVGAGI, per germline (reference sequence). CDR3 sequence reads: CASSNGNAEAFF. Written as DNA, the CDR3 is TGTGCCAGCAGTAACGGGAACGCTGAAGCTTTCTTT.

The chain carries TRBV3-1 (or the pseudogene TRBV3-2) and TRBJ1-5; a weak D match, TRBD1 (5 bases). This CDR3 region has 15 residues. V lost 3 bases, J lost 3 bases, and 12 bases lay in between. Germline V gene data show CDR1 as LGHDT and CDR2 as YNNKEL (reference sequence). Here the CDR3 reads CASSQYQGINQPQHF. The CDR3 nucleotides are TGTGCCAGCAGCCAGTACCAGGGTATCAATCAGCCCCAGCATTTT.

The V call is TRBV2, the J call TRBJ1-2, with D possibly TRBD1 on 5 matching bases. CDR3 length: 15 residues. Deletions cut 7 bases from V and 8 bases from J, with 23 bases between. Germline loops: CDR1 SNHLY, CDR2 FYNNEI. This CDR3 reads CASTSWTQSFGGYTF. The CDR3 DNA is TGTGCCAGCACCTCTTGGACACAGTCTTTCGGGGGCTACACCTTC. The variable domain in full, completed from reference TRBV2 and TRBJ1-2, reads EPEVTQTPSHQVTQMGQEVILRCVPISNHLYFYWYRQILGQKVEFLVSFYNNEISEKSEIFDDQFSVERPDGSNFTLKIRSTKLEDSAMYFCASTSWTQSFGGYTFGSGTRLTVV.

CDR3: CSVERDGYEQYF. As DNA, the CDR3 is TGCAGCGTTGAACGGGATGGGTACGAGCAGTACTTC. The V and J genes are TRBV29-1 and TRBJ2-7; TRBD2 is a possible D gene (5 bases). CDR1 and CDR2 from the germline V gene are SQVTM and ANQGSEA. The CDR3 runs 12 residues. V lost 2 bases, J lost 4 bases, and 9 bases lay in between.

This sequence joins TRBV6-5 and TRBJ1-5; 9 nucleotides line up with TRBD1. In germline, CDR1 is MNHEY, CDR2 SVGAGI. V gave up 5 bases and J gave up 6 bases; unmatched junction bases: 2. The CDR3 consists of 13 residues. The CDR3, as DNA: TGTGCCAGCAGTCGGGACAGGGCTCAGCCCCAGCATTTT. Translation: CASSRDRAQPQHF.

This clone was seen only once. CDR3 DNA: TGCAGCGTCTCGGACACCCATAGTCAGCCCCAGCATTTT. It is translated as CSVSDTHSQPQHF. The V and J genes are TRBV29-1 and TRBJ1-5, with TRBD1 as a possible D gene (5 bases). The CDR3 loop spans 13 amino acids. CDR1 is SQVTM and CDR2 is ANQGSEA in the germline V gene. The ends were cut back, 6 bases at V and 6 bases at J, with 15 bases in the middle.

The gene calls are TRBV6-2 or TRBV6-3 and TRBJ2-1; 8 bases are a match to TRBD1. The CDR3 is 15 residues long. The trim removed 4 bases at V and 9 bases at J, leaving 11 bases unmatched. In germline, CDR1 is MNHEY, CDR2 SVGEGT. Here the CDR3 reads CASSWSGQVAGEQFF. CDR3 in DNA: TGTGCCAGCAGTTGGTCGGGACAGGTAGCCGGTGAGCAGTTCTTC.

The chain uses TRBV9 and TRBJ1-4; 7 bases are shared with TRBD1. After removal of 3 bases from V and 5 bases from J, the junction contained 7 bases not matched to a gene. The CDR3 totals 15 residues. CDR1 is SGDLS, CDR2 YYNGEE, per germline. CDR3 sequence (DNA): TGTGCCAGCAGCGCCCAGACAGGGTCCAATGAAAAACTGTTTTTT. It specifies CASSAQTGSNEKLFF.

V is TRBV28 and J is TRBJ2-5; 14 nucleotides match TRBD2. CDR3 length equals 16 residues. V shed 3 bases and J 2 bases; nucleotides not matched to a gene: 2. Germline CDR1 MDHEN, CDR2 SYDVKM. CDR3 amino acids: CASSLWTSGGQETQYF. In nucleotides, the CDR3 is TGTGCCAGCAGTTTGTGGACTAGCGGGGGGCAAGAGACCCAGTACTTC.

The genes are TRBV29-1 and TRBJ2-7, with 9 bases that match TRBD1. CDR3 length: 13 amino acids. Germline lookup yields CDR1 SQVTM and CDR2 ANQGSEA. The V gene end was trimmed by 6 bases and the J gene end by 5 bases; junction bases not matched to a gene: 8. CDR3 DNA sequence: TGCAGCGTCTGGTCCGGGACAGGGAACGAGCAGTACTTC. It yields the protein CSVWSGTGNEQYF.

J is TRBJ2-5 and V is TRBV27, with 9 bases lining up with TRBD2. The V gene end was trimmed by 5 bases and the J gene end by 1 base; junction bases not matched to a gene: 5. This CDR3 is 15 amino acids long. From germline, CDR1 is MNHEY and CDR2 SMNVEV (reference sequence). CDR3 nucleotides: TGTGCCAGCAGTCTTCTAGCGGGGCTCCAAGAGACCCAGTACTTC. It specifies CASSLLAGLQETQYF.

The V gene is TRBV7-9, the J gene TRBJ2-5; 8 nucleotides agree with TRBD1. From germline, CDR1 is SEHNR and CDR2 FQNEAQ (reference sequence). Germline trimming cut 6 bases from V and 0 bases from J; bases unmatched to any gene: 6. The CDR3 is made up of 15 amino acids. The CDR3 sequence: CASSPGTGHQETQYF. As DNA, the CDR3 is TGTGCCAGCAGTCCCGGGACAGGACACCAAGAGACCCAGTACTTC. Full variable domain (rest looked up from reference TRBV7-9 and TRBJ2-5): DTGVSQNPRHKITKRGQNVTFRCDPISEHNRLYWYRQTLGQGPEFLTYFQNEAQLEKSRLLSDRFSAERPKGSFSTLEIQRTEQGDSAMYLCASSPGTGHQETQYFGPGTRLLVL.

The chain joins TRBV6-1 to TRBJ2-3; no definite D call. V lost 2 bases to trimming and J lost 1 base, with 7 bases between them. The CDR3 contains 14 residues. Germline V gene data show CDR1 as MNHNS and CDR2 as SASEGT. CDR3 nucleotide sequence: TGTGCCAGCAGTGAACAGGATGGCACAGATACGCAGTATTTT. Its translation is CASSEQDGTDTQYF.

The CDR3 DNA follows: TGCAGCGTTGGACTTCCCCCAGACGAGCAGTACTTC. This sequence encodes CSVGLPPDEQYF. This sequence joins TRBV29-1 and TRBJ2-7; D is ambiguous. The V gene's germline CDR1 is SQVTM and CDR2 ANQGSEA. The CDR3 is made up of 12 amino acids. V was cut by 4 bases and J by 5 bases, with 12 bases left in between.

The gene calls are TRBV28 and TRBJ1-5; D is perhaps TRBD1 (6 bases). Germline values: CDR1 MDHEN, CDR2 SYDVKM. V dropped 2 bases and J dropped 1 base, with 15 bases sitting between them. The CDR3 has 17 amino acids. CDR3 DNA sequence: TGTGCCAGCAGTTTAAGCCCCAGGGGACGGAGCAATCAGCCCCAGCATTTT. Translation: CASSLSPRGRSNQPQHF.

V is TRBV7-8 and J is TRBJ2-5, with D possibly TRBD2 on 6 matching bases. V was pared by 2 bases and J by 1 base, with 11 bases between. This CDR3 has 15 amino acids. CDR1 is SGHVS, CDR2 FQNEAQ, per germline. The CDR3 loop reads CASSLWGGFQETQYF. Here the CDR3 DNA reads TGTGCCAGCAGCTTATGGGGAGGCTTCCAAGAGACCCAGTACTTC.

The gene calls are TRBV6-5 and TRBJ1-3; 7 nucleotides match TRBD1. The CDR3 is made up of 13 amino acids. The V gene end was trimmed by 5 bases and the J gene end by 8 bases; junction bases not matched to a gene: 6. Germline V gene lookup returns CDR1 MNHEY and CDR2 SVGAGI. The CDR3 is CASSLDREDTIYF. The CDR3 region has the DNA TGTGCCAGCAGTCTCGACAGGGAAGACACCATATATTTT.

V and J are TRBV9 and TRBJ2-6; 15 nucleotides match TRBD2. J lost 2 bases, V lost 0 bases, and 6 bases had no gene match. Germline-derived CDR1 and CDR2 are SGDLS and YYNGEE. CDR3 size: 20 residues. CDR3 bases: TGTGCCAGCAGCGTAGGTGTGGGACTAGCGGGAGGTGCTGGGGCCAACGTCCTGACTTTC. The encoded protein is CASSVGVGLAGGAGANVLTF.

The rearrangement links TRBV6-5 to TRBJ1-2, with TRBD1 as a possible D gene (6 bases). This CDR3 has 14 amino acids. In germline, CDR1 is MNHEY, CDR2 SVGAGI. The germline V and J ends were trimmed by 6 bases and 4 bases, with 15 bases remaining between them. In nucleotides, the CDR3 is TGTGCCAGCAGCCGTAACAGGGATTCCTATGGCTACACCTTC. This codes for CASSRNRDSYGYTF.

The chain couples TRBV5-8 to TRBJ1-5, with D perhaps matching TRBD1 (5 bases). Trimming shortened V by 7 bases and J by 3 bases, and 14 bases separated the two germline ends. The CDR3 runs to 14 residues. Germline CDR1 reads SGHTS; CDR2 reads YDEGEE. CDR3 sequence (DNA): TGTGCCAGCGAGACATGGGACTCCAATCAGCCCCAGCATTTT. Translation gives CASETWDSNQPQHF.